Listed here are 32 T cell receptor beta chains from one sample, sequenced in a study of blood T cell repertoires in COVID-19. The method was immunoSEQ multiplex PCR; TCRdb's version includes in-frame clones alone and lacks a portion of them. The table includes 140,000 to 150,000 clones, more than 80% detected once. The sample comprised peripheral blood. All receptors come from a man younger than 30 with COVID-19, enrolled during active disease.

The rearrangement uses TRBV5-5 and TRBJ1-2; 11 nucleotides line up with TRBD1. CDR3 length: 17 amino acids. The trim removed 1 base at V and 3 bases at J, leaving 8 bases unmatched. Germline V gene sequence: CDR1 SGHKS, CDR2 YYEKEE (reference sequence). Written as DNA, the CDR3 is TGTGCCAGCAGCTTGTCCGGGACAGGGGGTTTTGACTATGGCTACACCTTC. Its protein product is CASSLSGTGGFDYGYTF.

The CDR3 DNA follows: TGTGCCACCAGTGACAGTTACACAGATACGCAGTATTTT. Its protein is CATSDSYTDTQYF. The chain couples TRBV24-1 to TRBJ2-3; no clear D. The CDR3 is 13 residues long. Looked up from germline, CDR1 is KGHDR and CDR2 is SFDVKD. Trimming stripped 4 bases from V and 2 bases from J, with 6 bases between.

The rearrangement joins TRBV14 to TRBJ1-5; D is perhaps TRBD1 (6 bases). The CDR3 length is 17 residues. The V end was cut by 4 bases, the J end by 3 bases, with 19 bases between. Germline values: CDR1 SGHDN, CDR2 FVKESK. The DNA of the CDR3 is TGTGCCAGCAGCCCTCGGACAGTTTCTTATTACAATCAGCCCCAGCATTTT. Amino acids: CASSPRTVSYYNQPQHF.

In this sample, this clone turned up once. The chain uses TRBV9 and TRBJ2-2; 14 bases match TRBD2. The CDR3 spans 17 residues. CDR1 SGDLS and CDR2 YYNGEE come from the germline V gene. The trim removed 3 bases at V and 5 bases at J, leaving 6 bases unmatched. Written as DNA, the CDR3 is TGTGCCAGCAGCGAGGGACTAGCGGGAGTATGGACCGGGGAGCTGTTTTTT. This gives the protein CASSEGLAGVWTGELFF.

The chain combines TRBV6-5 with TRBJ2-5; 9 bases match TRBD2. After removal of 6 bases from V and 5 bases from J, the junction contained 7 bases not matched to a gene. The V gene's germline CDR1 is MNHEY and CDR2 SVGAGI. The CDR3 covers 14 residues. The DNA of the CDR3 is TGTGCCAGCAGGACGACTAGCGGACGGGAGACCCAGTACTTC. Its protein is CASRTTSGRETQYF.

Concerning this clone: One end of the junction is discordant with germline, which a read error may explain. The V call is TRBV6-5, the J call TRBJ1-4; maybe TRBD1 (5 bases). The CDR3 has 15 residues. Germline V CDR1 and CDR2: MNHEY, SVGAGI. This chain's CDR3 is CASSPHRLSNEKLLF. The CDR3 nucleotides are TGTGCCAGCAGCCCCCACAGGTTATCTAATGAAAAACTGCTTTTT.

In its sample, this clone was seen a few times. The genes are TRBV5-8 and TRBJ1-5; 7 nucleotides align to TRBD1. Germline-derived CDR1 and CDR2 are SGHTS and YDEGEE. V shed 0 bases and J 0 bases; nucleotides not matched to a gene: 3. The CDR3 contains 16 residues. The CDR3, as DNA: TGTGCCAGCAGCTTGGGACAGGGCCTTAGCAATCAGCCCCAGCATTTT. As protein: CASSLGQGLSNQPQHF.

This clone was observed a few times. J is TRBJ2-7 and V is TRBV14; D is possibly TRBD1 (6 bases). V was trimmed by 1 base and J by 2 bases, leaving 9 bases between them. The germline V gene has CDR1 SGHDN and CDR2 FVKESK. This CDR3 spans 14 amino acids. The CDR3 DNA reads TGTGCCAGCAGCCAAGTAGGACAGACCTACGAGCAGTACTTC. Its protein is CASSQVGQTYEQYF.

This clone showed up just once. The CDR3 coding sequence is TGTGCCAGCAGACACGGGACAGGGGTCCTACTAGTTACCTATTTT. Amino acids: CASRHGTGVLLVTYF. The gene calls are TRBV2 and TRBJ2-3; 10 nucleotides line up with TRBD1. There are 15 residues in the CDR3. J was trimmed by 15 bases and V by 6 bases; bases with no gene match: 18. Germline-derived CDR1 and CDR2 are SNHLY and FYNNEI. Using reference TRBV2 and TRBJ2-3 for the parts outside the CDR3, the full variable domain is EPEVTQTPSHQVTQMGQEVILRCVPISNHLYFYWYRQILGQKVEFLVSFYNNEISEKSEIFDDQFSVERPDGSNFTLKIRSTKLEDSAMYFCASRHGTGVLLVTYFGPGTRLTVL.

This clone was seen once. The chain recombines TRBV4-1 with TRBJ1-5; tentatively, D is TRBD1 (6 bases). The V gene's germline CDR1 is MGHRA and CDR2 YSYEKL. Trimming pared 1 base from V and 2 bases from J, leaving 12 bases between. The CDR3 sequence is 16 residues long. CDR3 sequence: CASSQGAGQRNQPQHF. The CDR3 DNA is TGCGCCAGCAGCCAAGGCGCAGGACAGCGCAATCAGCCCCAGCATTTT.

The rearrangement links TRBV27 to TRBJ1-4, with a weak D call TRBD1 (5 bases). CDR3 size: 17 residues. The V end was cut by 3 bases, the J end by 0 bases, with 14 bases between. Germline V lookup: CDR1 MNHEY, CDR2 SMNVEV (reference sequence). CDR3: CASSFPRQNATNEKLFF. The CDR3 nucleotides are TGTGCCAGCAGTTTCCCGCGACAGAATGCAACTAATGAAAAACTGTTTTTT.

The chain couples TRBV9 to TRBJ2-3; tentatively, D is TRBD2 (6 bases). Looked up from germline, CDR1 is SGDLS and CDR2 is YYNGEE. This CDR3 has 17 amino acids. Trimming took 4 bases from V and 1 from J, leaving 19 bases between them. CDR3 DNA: TGTGCCAGCAGCCCGACGACGGACCCGGGGGGCACAGATACGCAGTATTTT. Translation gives CASSPTTDPGGTDTQYF.

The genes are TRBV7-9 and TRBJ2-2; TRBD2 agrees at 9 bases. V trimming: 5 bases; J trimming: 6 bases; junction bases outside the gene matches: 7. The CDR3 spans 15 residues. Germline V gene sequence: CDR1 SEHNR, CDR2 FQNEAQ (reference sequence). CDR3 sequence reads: CASSPGGTSSGELFF. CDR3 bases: TGTGCCAGCAGCCCCGGGGGGACTAGCTCCGGGGAGCTGTTTTTT.

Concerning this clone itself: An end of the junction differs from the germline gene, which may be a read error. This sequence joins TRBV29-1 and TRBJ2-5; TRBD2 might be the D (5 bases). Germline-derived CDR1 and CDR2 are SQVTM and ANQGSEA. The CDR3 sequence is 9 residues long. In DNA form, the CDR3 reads TGCAGCGTTGACGCGGGTACTAACTTC. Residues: CSVDAGTNF.

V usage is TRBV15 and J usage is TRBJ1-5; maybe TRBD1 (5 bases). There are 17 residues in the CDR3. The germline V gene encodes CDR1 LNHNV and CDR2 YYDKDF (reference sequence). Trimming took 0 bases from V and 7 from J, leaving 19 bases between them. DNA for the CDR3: TGTGCCACCAGCAGAGATCGAGGTTGGCAGGGTCGACAGCCCCAGCATTTT. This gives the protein CATSRDRGWQGRQPQHF. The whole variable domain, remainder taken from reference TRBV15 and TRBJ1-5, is DAMVIQNPRYQVTQFGKPVTLSCSQTLNHNVMYWYQQKSSQAPKLLFHYYDKDFNNEADTPDNFQSRRPNTSFCFLDIRSPGLGDTAMYLCATSRDRGWQGRQPQHFGDGTRLSIL.

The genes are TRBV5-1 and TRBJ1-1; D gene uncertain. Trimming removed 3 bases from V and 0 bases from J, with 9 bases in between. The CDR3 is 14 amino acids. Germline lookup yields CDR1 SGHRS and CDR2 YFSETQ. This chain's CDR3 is CASSSSGMNTEAFF. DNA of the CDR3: TGCGCCAGCAGCTCATCGGGGATGAACACTGAAGCTTTCTTT.

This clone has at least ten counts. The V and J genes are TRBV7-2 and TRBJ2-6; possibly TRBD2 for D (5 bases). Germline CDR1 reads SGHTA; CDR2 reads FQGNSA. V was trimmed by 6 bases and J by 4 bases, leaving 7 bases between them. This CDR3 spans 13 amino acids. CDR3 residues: CASRPGGANVLTF. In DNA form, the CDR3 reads TGTGCCAGCAGACCGGGGGGGGCCAACGTCCTGACTTTC.

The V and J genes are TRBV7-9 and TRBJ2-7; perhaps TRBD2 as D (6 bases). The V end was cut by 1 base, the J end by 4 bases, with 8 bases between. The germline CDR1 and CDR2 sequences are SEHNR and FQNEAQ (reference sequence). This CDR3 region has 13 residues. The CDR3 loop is CASSLEGGYEQYF. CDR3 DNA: TGTGCCAGCAGCTTAGAAGGAGGGTACGAGCAGTACTTC. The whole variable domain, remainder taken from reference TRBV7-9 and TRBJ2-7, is DTGVSQNPRHKITKRGQNVTFRCDPISEHNRLYWYRQTLGQGPEFLTYFQNEAQLEKSRLLSDRFSAERPKGSFSTLEIQRTEQGDSAMYLCASSLEGGYEQYFGPGTRLTVT.

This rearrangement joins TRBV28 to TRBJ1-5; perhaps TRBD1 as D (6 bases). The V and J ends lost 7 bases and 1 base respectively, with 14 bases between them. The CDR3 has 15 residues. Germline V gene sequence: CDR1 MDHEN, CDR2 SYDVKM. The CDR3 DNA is TGTGCCAGCAACAGGGAGGGGGAGAGCAATCAGCCCCAGCATTTT. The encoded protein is CASNREGESNQPQHF.

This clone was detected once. CDR3 in amino acids: CASSSWTPQGADTQYF. CDR3 bases: TGTGCCAGCAGTTCCTGGACCCCCCAGGGCGCAGATACGCAGTATTTT. The V call is TRBV27, the J call TRBJ2-3; D perhaps matches TRBD1 (5 bases). The V end lost 4 bases, the J end lost 4 bases, and 18 bases lay between the germline ends. This CDR3 region has 16 residues. Germline V gene data show CDR1 as MNHEY and CDR2 as SMNVEV (reference sequence).

The CDR3 DNA follows: TGTGCCAGTAGCGCACAGACAGGGGGCGGACCCGGGGAGCTGTTTTTT. This gives the protein CASSAQTGGGPGELFF. This rearrangement joins TRBV19 to TRBJ2-2; the match to TRBD1 covers 10 bases. The V gene end was trimmed by 6 bases and the J gene end by 6 bases; junction bases not matched to a gene: 10. This CDR3 is 16 amino acids long. CDR1 is LNHDA and CDR2 is SQIVND in the germline V gene (reference sequence).

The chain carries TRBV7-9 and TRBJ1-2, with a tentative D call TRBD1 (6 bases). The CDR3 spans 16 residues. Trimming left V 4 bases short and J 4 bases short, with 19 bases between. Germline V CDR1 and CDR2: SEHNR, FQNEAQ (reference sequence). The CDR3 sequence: CASSSGRPEGGYGYTF. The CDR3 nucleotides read TGTGCCAGCAGCTCCGGACGGCCTGAAGGGGGCTATGGCTACACCTTC.

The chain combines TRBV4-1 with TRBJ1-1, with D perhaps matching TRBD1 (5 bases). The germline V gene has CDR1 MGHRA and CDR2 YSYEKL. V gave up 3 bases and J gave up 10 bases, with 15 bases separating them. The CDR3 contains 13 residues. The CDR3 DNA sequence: TGCGCCAGCAGCCACGTTGGGACTCCCGCAGCTTTCTTT. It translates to CASSHVGTPAAFF.

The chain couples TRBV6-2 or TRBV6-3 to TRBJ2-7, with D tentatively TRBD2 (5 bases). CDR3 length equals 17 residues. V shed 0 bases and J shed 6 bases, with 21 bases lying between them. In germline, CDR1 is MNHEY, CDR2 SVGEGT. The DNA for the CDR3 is TGTGCCAGCAGTTACTCCGTCGGTCTAGCCGCCCCCTTCGAGCAGTACTTC. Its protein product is CASSYSVGLAAPFEQYF.

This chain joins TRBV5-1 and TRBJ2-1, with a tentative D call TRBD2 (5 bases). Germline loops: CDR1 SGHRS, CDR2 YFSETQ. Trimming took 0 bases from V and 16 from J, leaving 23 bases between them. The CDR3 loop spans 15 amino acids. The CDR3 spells CASSLAEPASGALFF. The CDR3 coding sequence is TGCGCCAGCAGCTTGGCCGAGCCGGCAAGCGGAGCCTTATTCTTC.

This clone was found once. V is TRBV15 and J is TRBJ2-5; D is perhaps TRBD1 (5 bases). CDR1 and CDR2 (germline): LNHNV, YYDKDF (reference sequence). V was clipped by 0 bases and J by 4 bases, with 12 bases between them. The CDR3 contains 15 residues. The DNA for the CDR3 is TGTGCCACCAGCAGAGATATCAGCAGGGTAGAGACCCAGTACTTC. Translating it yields CATSRDISRVETQYF.

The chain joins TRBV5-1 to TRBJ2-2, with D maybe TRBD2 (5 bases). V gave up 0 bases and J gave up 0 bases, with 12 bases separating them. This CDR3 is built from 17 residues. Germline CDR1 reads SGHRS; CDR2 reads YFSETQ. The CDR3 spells CASSLARRGPNTGELFF. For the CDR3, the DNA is TGCGCCAGCAGCTTGGCCCGGCGCGGGCCGAACACCGGGGAGCTGTTTTTT.

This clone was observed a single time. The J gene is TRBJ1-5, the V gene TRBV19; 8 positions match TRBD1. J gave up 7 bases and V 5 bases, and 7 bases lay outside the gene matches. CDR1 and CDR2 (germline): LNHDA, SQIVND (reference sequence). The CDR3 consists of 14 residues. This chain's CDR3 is CASSPRTGRQPQHF. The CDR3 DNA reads TGTGCCAGTAGTCCCCGGACAGGGAGGCAGCCCCAGCATTTT. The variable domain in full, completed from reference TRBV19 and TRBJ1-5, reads DGGITQSPKYLFRKEGQNVTLSCEQNLNHDAMYWYRQDPGQGLRLIYYSQIVNDFQKGDIAEGYSVSREKKESFPLTVTSAQKNPTAFYLCASSPRTGRQPQHFGDGTRLSIL.

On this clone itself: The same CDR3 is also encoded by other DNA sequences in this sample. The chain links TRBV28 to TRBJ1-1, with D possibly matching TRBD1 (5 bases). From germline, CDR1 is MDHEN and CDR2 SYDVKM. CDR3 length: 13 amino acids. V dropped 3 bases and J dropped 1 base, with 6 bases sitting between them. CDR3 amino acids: CASSLGQNTEAFF. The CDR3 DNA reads TGTGCCAGCAGTTTGGGGCAGAACACTGAAGCTTTCTTT. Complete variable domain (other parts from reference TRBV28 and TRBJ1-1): DVKVTQSSRYLVKRTGEKVFLECVQDMDHENMFWYRQDPGLGLRLIYFSYDVKMKEKGDIPEGYSVSREKKERFSLILESASTNQTSMYLCASSLGQNTEAFFGQGTRLTVV.

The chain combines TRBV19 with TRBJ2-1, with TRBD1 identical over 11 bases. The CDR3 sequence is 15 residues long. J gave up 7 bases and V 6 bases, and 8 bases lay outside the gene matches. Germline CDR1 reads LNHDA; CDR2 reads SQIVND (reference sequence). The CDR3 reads CASRAGTGGWNEQFF. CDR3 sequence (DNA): TGTGCCAGTAGAGCCGGGACAGGGGGTTGGAATGAGCAGTTCTTC.

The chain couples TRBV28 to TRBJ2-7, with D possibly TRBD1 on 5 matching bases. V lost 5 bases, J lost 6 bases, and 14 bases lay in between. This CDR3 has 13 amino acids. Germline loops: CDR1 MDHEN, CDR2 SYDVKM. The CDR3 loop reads CASSRRTRGEQYF. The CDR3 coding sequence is TGTGCCAGCAGTCGAAGGACACGAGGCGAGCAGTACTTC.

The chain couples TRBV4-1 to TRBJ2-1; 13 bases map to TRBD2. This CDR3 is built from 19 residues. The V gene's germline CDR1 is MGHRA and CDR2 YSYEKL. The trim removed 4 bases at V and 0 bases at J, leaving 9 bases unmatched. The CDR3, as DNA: TGCGCCAGCAGCCCATTGGGACTAGCGGGACCCAGCTCCTACAATGAGCAGTTCTTC. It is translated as CASSPLGLAGPSSYNEQFF.